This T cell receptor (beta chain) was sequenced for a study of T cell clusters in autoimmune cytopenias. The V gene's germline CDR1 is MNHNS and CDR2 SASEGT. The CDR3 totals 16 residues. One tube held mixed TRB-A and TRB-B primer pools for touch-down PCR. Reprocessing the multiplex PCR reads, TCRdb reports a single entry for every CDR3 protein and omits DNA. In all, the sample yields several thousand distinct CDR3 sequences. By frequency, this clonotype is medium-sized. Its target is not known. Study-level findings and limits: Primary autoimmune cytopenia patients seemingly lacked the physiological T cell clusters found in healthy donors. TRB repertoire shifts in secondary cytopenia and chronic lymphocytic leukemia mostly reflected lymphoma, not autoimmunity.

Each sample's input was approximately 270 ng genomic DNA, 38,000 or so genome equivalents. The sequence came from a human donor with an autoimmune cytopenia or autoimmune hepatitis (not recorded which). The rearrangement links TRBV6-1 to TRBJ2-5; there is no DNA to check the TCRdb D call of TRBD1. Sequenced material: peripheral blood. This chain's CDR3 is CASSEGTGGFMETQYF.